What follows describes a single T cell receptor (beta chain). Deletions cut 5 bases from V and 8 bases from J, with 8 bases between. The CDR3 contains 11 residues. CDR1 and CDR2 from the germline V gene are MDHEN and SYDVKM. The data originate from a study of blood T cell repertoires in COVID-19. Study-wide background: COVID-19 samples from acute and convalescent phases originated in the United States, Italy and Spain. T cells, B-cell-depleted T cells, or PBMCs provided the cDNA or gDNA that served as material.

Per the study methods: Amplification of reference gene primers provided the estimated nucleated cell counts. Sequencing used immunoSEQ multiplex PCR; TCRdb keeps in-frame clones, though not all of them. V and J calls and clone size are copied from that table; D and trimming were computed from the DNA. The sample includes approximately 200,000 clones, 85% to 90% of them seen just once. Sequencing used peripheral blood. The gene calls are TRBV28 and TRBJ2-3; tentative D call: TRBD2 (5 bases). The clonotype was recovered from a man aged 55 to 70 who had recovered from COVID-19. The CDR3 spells CASSLRGTQYF. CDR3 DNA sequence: TGTGCCAGCAGTCTACGGGGTACGCAGTATTTT.